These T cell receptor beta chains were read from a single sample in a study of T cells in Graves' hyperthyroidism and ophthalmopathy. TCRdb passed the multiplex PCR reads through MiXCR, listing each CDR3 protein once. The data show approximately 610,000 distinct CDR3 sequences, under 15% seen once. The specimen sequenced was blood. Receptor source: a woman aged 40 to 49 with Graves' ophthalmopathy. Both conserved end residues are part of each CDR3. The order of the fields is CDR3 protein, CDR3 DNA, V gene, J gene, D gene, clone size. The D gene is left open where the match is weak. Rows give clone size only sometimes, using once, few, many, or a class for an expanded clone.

CDR3: CASGWGNHYEQYF; DNA: TGTGCCAGCGGGTGGGGCAATCACTACGAGCAGTACTTC; V: TRBV7-2; J: TRBJ2-7; D: .; size: many
CDR3: CASSQRQRETQYF; DNA: TGTGCCAGCAGCCAAAGACAGCGAGAGACCCAGTACTTC; V: TRBV3-1; J: TRBJ2-5; D: .; size: .
CDR3: CASSLAPGNTEAFF; DNA: TGTGCCAGCAGCTTAGCTCCAGGCAACACTGAAGCTTTCTTT; V: TRBV7-8; J: TRBJ1-1; D: .; size: many
CDR3: CASSLTAQHTEAFF; DNA: TGTGCCAGCAGTCTGACCGCCCAACATACTGAAGCTTTCTTT; V: TRBV2; J: TRBJ1-1; D: .; size: many
CDR3: CASSQDEDRGGYGYTF; DNA: TGCGCCAGCAGCCAAGATGAGGACCGGGGTGGGTATGGCTACACCTTC; V: TRBV4-3; J: TRBJ1-2; D: .; size: .
CDR3: CASRPGRRASGDGYTF; DNA: TGTGCCAGCAGACCCGGACGGAGGGCCTCCGGGGATGGCTACACCTTC; V: TRBV28; J: TRBJ1-2; D: .; size: many
CDR3: CSAIQGTSNQPQHF; DNA: TGCAGTGCTATTCAGGGGACTAGCAATCAGCCCCAGCATTTT; V: TRBV20-1; J: TRBJ1-5; D: .; size: few
CDR3: CASSSGTGKNTGELFF; DNA: TGTGCCAGCAGCTCAGGGACAGGGAAGAACACCGGGGAGCTGTTTTTT; V: TRBV11-2; J: TRBJ2-2; D: TRBD1; size: .
CDR3: CAWRNGQPPGELFF; DNA: TGTGCCTGGAGAAACGGACAGCCACCCGGGGAGCTGTTTTTT; V: TRBV30; J: TRBJ2-2; D: .; size: .
CDR3: CASSLGSDYGYTF; DNA: TGTGCCAGCAGTTTAGGGAGCGACTATGGCTACACCTTC; V: TRBV12-3/TRBV12-4; J: TRBJ1-2; D: .; size: many
CDR3: CASSSGGSTSYEQYF; DNA: TGTGCCAGCAGTTCCGGAGGGTCTACCTCCTACGAGCAGTACTTC; V: TRBV12-3/TRBV12-4; J: TRBJ2-7; D: .; size: many
CDR3: CASSPRTEQETQYF; DNA: TGTGCCAGCAGCCCACGGACAGAACAAGAGACCCAGTACTTC; V: TRBV7-2; J: TRBJ2-5; D: .; size: many
CDR3: CASSGELAGAGYEQYF; DNA: TGTGCCAGCAGCGGAGAGCTAGCGGGAGCGGGGTACGAGCAGTACTTC; V: TRBV11-1; J: TRBJ2-7; D: TRBD2; size: many
CDR3: CASSYWGTQDGYTF; DNA: TGTGCCAGCAGTTACTGGGGGACGCAAGACGGCTACACCTTC; V: TRBV6-5; J: TRBJ1-2; D: .; size: many
CDR3: CASSIGIGPVYEQYF; DNA: TGTGCCAGTAGTATCGGAATAGGGCCGGTCTACGAGCAGTACTTC; V: TRBV19; J: TRBJ2-7; D: .; size: few
CDR3: CAWSKDSRNQPQHF; DNA: TGTGCCTGGAGTAAGGATTCCCGCAATCAGCCCCAGCATTTT; V: TRBV30; J: TRBJ1-5; D: .; size: many
CDR3: CASSYGGGSYEQYF; DNA: TGTGCCAGCAGTTATGGAGGGGGCTCCTACGAGCAGTACTTC; V: TRBV6-2/TRBV6-3; J: TRBJ2-7; D: .; size: many
CDR3: CASSLSQGNGYTF; DNA: TGCGCCAGCAGCTTGAGTCAGGGCAATGGCTACACCTTC; V: TRBV5-1; J: TRBJ1-2; D: .; size: many
CDR3: CSARGLALVGSSEQYF; DNA: TGCAGTGCTAGAGGACTAGCGCTCGTCGGATCCTCCGAGCAGTACTTC; V: TRBV20-1; J: TRBJ2-7; D: TRBD2; size: .
CDR3: CASSYSNRGSQNHYEQYF; DNA: TGTGCCAGCAGTTACTCGAACCGAGGGTCACAAAACCACTACGAGCAGTACTTC; V: TRBV6-2/TRBV6-3; J: TRBJ2-7; D: .; size: many
CDR3: CASSLSGALLEQHF; DNA: TGTGCCAGCAGTTTATCGGGAGCCCTCCTGGAGCAGCACTTC; V: TRBV28; J: TRBJ2-7; D: .; size: many
CDR3: CASSPRVQGTYEQYF; DNA: TGTGCCAGTAGCCCCCGGGTGCAGGGGACCTACGAGCAGTACTTC; V: TRBV19; J: TRBJ2-7; D: .; size: many
CDR3: CASTLRQGGTEAFF; DNA: TGTGCCAGCACTCTTCGACAGGGGGGAACTGAAGCTTTCTTT; V: TRBV28; J: TRBJ1-1; D: TRBD1; size: many
CDR3: CASSLVVQGASGYTF; DNA: TGTGCCAGCAGCTTAGTGGTACAGGGGGCTTCTGGCTACACCTTC; V: TRBV7-2; J: TRBJ1-2; D: TRBD1; size: many
CDR3: CASSLWASGANVLTF; DNA: TGTGCCAGCAGCTTATGGGCTTCTGGGGCCAACGTCCTGACTTTC; V: TRBV7-2; J: TRBJ2-6; D: .; size: many
CDR3: CASSISPENTGELFF; DNA: TGTGCCAGTAGTATCTCGCCCGAGAACACCGGGGAGCTGTTTTTT; V: TRBV19; J: TRBJ2-2; D: .; size: many
CDR3: CSVAGPGGGYTF; DNA: TGCAGCGTGGCGGGACCGGGGGGTGGCTACACCTTC; V: TRBV29-1; J: TRBJ1-2; D: .; size: many
CDR3: CASLPQGRVNQPQHF; DNA: TGTGCCAGTCTCCCCCAGGGCAGGGTTAATCAGCCCCAGCATTTT; V: TRBV28; J: TRBJ1-5; D: .; size: .
CDR3: CASSSTGQGISYEQYF; DNA: TGTGCCAGCAGCTCCACCGGACAGGGAATCTCCTACGAGCAGTACTTC; V: TRBV11-1; J: TRBJ2-7; D: TRBD1; size: .
CDR3: CASSDRGSGGSPLHF; DNA: TGTGCCAGCAGCGACAGAGGGTCAGGGGGTTCACCCCTCCACTTT; V: TRBV5-4; J: TRBJ1-6; D: TRBD1; size: few
CDR3: CASSLAVLGGEQYF; DNA: TGTGCCAGCAGCTTGGCAGTCCTAGGGGGCGAGCAGTACTTC; V: TRBV7-9; J: TRBJ2-7; D: .; size: few
CDR3: CASSLLGYGYTF; DNA: TGTGCCAGCAGTTTGTTGGGGTATGGCTACACCTTC; V: TRBV12-3/TRBV12-4; J: TRBJ1-2; D: .; size: many
CDR3: CAWSGGQGRSGNTIYF; DNA: TGTGCCTGGAGTGGAGGACAGGGGAGGTCTGGAAACACCATATATTTT; V: TRBV30; J: TRBJ1-3; D: TRBD1; size: many
CDR3: CSARPPGSGPYTDTQYF; DNA: TGCAGTGCTAGACCCCCCGGTTCAGGGCCCTACACAGATACGCAGTATTTT; V: TRBV20-1; J: TRBJ2-3; D: .; size: many
CDR3: CASALQGTTQYEQYF; DNA: TGTGCCAGCGCCCTCCAGGGGACCACGCAGTACGAGCAGTACTTC; V: TRBV6-2/TRBV6-3; J: TRBJ2-7; D: .; size: many
CDR3: CASSPPTSVQETQYF; DNA: TGTGCCAGCTCACCACCGACTAGCGTCCAAGAGACCCAGTACTTC; V: TRBV18; J: TRBJ2-5; D: TRBD2; size: .
CDR3: CASSFRSHGGYTF; DNA: TGTGCCAGCAGTTTTCGGAGTCACGGAGGCTACACCTTC; V: TRBV28; J: TRBJ1-2; D: .; size: .
CDR3: CSARALGGADQPQHF; DNA: TGCAGTGCTAGGGCTCTTGGGGGGGCGGATCAGCCCCAGCATTTT; V: TRBV20-1; J: TRBJ1-5; D: .; size: .
CDR3: CASSVFSGSAYEQYF; DNA: TGTGCCAGCAGCGTATTCAGCGGGAGCGCCTACGAGCAGTACTTC; V: TRBV9; J: TRBJ2-7; D: TRBD2; size: many
CDR3: CASKGDDFTHEQYF; DNA: TGTGCCAGCAAGGGGGATGACTTTACCCACGAGCAGTACTTC; V: TRBV28; J: TRBJ2-7; D: .; size: .
CDR3: CASTAGAGLYEQYF; DNA: TGTGCCAGCACCGCCGGGGCTGGACTTTACGAGCAGTACTTC; V: TRBV6-1; J: TRBJ2-7; D: .; size: many
CDR3: CASSQGYQETQYF; DNA: TGTGCCAGCAGCCAGGGCTACCAAGAGACCCAGTACTTC; V: TRBV14; J: TRBJ2-5; D: .; size: .
CDR3: CASSYFPRTSDYEQYF; DNA: TGTGCCAGCAGTTACTTCCCCCGGACTAGCGATTACGAGCAGTACTTC; V: TRBV6-2/TRBV6-3; J: TRBJ2-7; D: TRBD2; size: .
CDR3: CASSPLGPINQPQHF; DNA: TGTGCCAGCAGCCCCCTAGGACCCATCAATCAGCCCCAGCATTTT; V: TRBV6-2/TRBV6-3; J: TRBJ1-5; D: .; size: many
CDR3: CATSRGPGMNTEAFF; DNA: TGTGCCACCAGCAGAGGTCCCGGGATGAACACTGAAGCTTTCTTT; V: TRBV15; J: TRBJ1-1; D: .; size: many